These 32 T cell receptor beta chains share one sample of origin, sequenced in a study of T cells in localized non-small cell lung cancer. The protocol was immunoSEQ multiplex PCR, while the TCRdb copy is restricted to in-frame clones and leaves out a portion. The data show more than 15,000 clones, 90% to 95% seen once. Sequences were derived from peripheral blood, sampled before any cancer treatment. Receptors were obtained from a woman aged 40-75 years with stage I lung adenocarcinoma.

The CDR3 sequence: CASGLGAGLYEQYF. CDR3 nucleotide sequence: TGTGCCAGCGGATTAGGCGCGGGGCTCTACGAGCAGTACTTC. The chain joins TRBV6-6 to TRBJ2-7, with D perhaps matching TRBD2 (6 bases). The V and J ends lost 8 bases and 3 bases respectively, with 17 bases between them. The germline V gene encodes CDR1 MNHNY and CDR2 SVGAGI (reference sequence). This CDR3 is 14 amino acids long.

The chain combines TRBV9 with TRBJ1-4; TRBD1 matches 10 bases. CDR3 length equals 14 residues. In germline, CDR1 is SGDLS, CDR2 YYNGEE. The ends lost 3 bases at V and 7 bases at J; junction bases unmatched: 3. This CDR3 is CASSGQGAGEKLFF. DNA of the CDR3: TGTGCCAGCAGCGGACAGGGGGCGGGTGAAAAACTGTTTTTT.

V gene TRBV18 combines with J gene TRBJ2-7; 7 bases match TRBD1. The junction had 9 bases not matched to a gene; V was cut back by 7 bases and J by 6 bases. There are 13 residues in the CDR3. Germline values: CDR1 KGHSH, CDR2 LQKENI. In nucleotides, the CDR3 is TGTGCCAGCTGGGTCGAGACAGGGTTCGAGCAGTACTTC. Its protein is CASWVETGFEQYF.

V usage is TRBV27 and J usage is TRBJ2-1; 10 bases align to TRBD1. V trimming: 8 bases; J trimming: 2 bases; junction bases outside the gene matches: 21. Germline V gives CDR1 MNHEY, CDR2 SMNVEV (reference sequence). The CDR3 covers 20 residues. The CDR3 sequence: CASGRTGTGDSRRTYNEQFF. The CDR3 DNA is TGTGCCAGCGGACGTACGGGGACAGGGGACTCCAGGAGAACCTACAATGAGCAGTTCTTC.

CDR3 amino acids: CASSQDNSDEQFF. The CDR3 DNA reads as TGTGCCAGCAGCCAAGATAATTCGGATGAGCAGTTCTTC. V is TRBV14 and J is TRBJ2-1, with no clear D. CDR1 is SGHDN, CDR2 FVKESK, per germline. CDR3 size: 13 residues. V lost 0 bases and J 8 bases, leaving 8 bases between the germline ends.

The chain is built from TRBV7-3 and TRBJ2-3; a weak D match, TRBD2 (5 bases). From germline, CDR1 is SGHTA and CDR2 FQGTGA. The CDR3 is made up of 13 amino acids. The V and J ends lost 3 bases and 5 bases respectively, with 9 bases between them. The CDR3 DNA reads TGTGCCAGCAGCTTTGGGGAGCAAGATACGCAGTATTTT. Encoded protein: CASSFGEQDTQYF.

This clone was observed once. CDR3 residues: CASSSPGPGELFF. The CDR3 DNA reads as TGTGCCAGCAGTTCACCGGGTCCCGGGGAGCTGTTTTTT. The chain employs TRBV6-5 and TRBJ2-2; D ambiguous. The CDR3 sequence is 13 residues long. V lost 4 bases and J 6 bases, leaving 9 bases between the germline ends. The germline V gene encodes CDR1 MNHEY and CDR2 SVGAGI.

For the CDR3, the DNA is TGTGCCAGCAGGGGTAATGAAAAACTGTTTTTT. Translation: CASRGNEKLFF. The chain is built from TRBV12-1 and TRBJ1-4. TRBV12-1 represents a pseudogene. The CDR3 runs to 11 residues.

The chain recombines TRBV4-3 with TRBJ2-4; possible D gene TRBD1, 5 bases. The CDR3 sequence is 15 residues long. The germline V gene encodes CDR1 LGHNA and CDR2 YSLEER. V lost 1 base to trimming and J lost 8 bases, with 15 bases between them. In DNA form, the CDR3 reads TGCGCCAGCAGCCAAGGCGGCCAGGGCGTAGACATTCAGTACTTC. It translates to CASSQGGQGVDIQYF.

This clone was seen just once. The genes are TRBV5-8 and TRBJ1-5; D gene unclear. The length of the CDR3 is 12 residues. V lost 0 bases to trimming and J lost 5 bases, with 3 bases between them. Germline CDR1 and CDR2: SGHTS and YDEGEE. The CDR3 spells CASSLVHQPQHF. The CDR3 DNA follows: TGTGCCAGCAGCTTGGTACATCAGCCCCAGCATTTT.

This rearrangement joins TRBV10-3 to TRBJ1-1; D is possibly TRBD1 (5 bases). Trimming cost V 3 bases and J 0 bases, with 11 bases left between them. This CDR3 comprises 15 residues. Germline V gives CDR1 ENHRY, CDR2 SYGVKD. CDR3 region: CAISDGGFLNTEAFF. The CDR3, as DNA: TGTGCCATCAGTGACGGGGGATTCTTGAACACTGAAGCTTTCTTT.

This chain joins TRBV30 and TRBJ2-7, with 7 bases identical to TRBD1. V trimming: 2 bases; J trimming: 6 bases; junction bases outside the gene matches: 4. The V gene's germline CDR1 is GTSNPN and CDR2 SVGIG (reference sequence). The CDR3 has 12 amino acids. As DNA, the CDR3 is TGTGCCTGGAGTTACGCAGGGGGCGAGCAGTACTTC. Its protein is CAWSYAGGEQYF.

The chain employs TRBV15 and TRBJ1-6; 7 bases align to TRBD1. Germline CDR1 is LNHNV and CDR2 is YYDKDF (reference sequence). The V and J ends lost 0 bases and 11 bases, in that order; junction bases with no gene match: 7. CDR3 size: 15 residues. CDR3 nucleotides: TGTGCCACCAGCAGAGAGACAGGGTTTGTTCCACCCCTCCACTTT. It encodes CATSRETGFVPPLHF.

V usage is TRBV29-1 and J usage is TRBJ1-2, with 8 bases matching TRBD1. V lost 0 bases, J lost 2 bases, and 2 bases stayed unmatched. Germline CDR1 and CDR2: SQVTM and ANQGSEA. This CDR3 is 14 amino acids long. This CDR3 is CSVEDGTGNYGYTF. CDR3 sequence (DNA): TGCAGCGTTGAAGACGGGACAGGCAACTATGGCTACACCTTC.

This chain uses TRBV6-5 with TRBJ2-7; no clear D. The CDR3 totals 13 residues. Germline V lookup: CDR1 MNHEY, CDR2 SVGAGI. V was trimmed by 2 bases and J by 4 bases, leaving 9 bases between them. CDR3 nucleotide sequence: TGTGCCAGCAGTTACGGCTGGACGTACGAGCAGTACTTC. Translating gives CASSYGWTYEQYF.

The rearrangement uses TRBV28 and TRBJ2-7; no definite D call. Germline CDR1 is MDHEN and CDR2 is SYDVKM. The CDR3 covers 12 residues. The V and J ends lost 4 bases and 4 bases respectively, with 8 bases between them. The CDR3 DNA reads TGTGCCAGCAGTTCTGGGTATTACGAGCAGTACTTC. It is translated as CASSSGYYEQYF.

This clone was seen once. Relative to the germline gene, one junction end is altered; a read error may explain this. The chain has TRBV7-7 and TRBJ2-1; no clear D. The CDR3 runs to 15 residues. Germline lookup yields CDR1 SSHAT and CDR2 FNYEAQ (reference sequence). The CDR3 sequence: CASSLESGSYNEQFF. The CDR3 nucleotides read TGTGCTAGCAGCTTAGAATCGGGCTCCTACAATGAGCAGTTCTTC.

The chain employs TRBV5-1 and TRBJ1-4, with 7 bases that match TRBD1. CDR3 size: 17 residues. V was clipped by 4 bases and J by 1 base; unmatched bases: 10. CDR1 is SGHRS and CDR2 is YFSETQ in the germline V gene. In nucleotides, the CDR3 is TGCGCCAGCAGCCCACCTCTCCGACAGGGAACTAATGAAAAACTGTTTTTT. Translation gives CASSPPLRQGTNEKLFF.

The rearrangement joins TRBV7-2 to TRBJ2-1, with TRBD1 matching over 9 bases. The CDR3 length is 13 residues. Looked up from germline, CDR1 is SGHTA and CDR2 is FQGNSA. V was pared by 6 bases and J by 8 bases, with 5 bases of the junction left unmatched. CDR3 region: CASSSDRGDEQFF. In DNA form, the CDR3 reads TGTGCCAGCAGTTCTGACAGGGGGGATGAGCAGTTCTTC.

The rearrangement uses TRBV6-6 and TRBJ1-1; 7 nucleotides agree with TRBD1. The J segment lost 10 bases and the V segment lost 3 bases, leaving 8 bases of the junction unmatched. CDR1 and CDR2 (germline): MNHNY, SVGAGI (reference sequence). This CDR3 has 13 amino acids. Here the CDR3 DNA reads TGTGCCAGCAGTTATGGGACAGACAGTAGAGCTTTCTTT. Translating gives CASSYGTDSRAFF.

J is TRBJ1-1 and V is TRBV5-4; weak D call: TRBD1 (6 bases). The CDR3 loop spans 15 amino acids. Germline V gene sequence: CDR1 SGHNT, CDR2 YYREEE (reference sequence). V was shortened by 4 bases and J by 5 bases, with 18 bases between the two germline ends. CDR3 DNA sequence: TGTGCCAGCAGCCCGTCACAGGGAATGGGGACTGAAGCTTTCTTT. Amino acid sequence: CASSPSQGMGTEAFF.

The chain uses TRBV7-8 and TRBJ1-5; 7 bases align to TRBD1. The length of the CDR3 is 15 residues. Trimming removed 4 bases from V and 4 bases from J; junction bases left unmatched: 7. Per the germline V gene, CDR1 is SGHVS and CDR2 is FQNEAQ. The DNA for the CDR3 is TGTGCCAGCAGCTGGGGGACAGCAGGAAATCAGCCCCAGCATTTT. Amino acids: CASSWGTAGNQPQHF.

V gene TRBV6-6 combines with J gene TRBJ1-2, with 8 positions matching TRBD1. V gave up 5 bases and J gave up 5 bases; unmatched junction bases: 10. Germline values: CDR1 MNHNY, CDR2 SVGAGI (reference sequence). CDR3 length: 15 amino acids. The CDR3 is CASSQRDRNPYGYTF. Written as DNA, the CDR3 is TGTGCCAGCAGTCAGCGGGACAGGAACCCTTATGGCTACACCTTC.

The V gene is TRBV5-5, the J gene TRBJ1-2; D is uncertain. This CDR3 has 13 amino acids. V was shortened by 0 bases and J by 10 bases, with 13 bases between the two germline ends. Germline assignment: CDR1 SGHKS and CDR2 YYEKEE (reference sequence). As DNA, the CDR3 is TGTGCCAGCAGCTTGGCTTCAGGTGGGCCCTACACCTTC. Protein sequence: CASSLASGGPYTF.

V is TRBV6-5 and J is TRBJ2-1, with D possibly being TRBD1 or TRBD2 (5 bases each). Germline-derived CDR1 and CDR2 are MNHEY and SVGAGI. The V end lost 2 bases, the J end lost 6 bases, and 11 bases lay between the germline ends. The CDR3 sequence is 14 residues long. CDR3 DNA sequence: TGTGCCAGCAGTTACCTAGCCAGGGCCAATGAGCAGTTCTTC. Encoded protein: CASSYLARANEQFF.

The V gene is TRBV5-1, the J gene TRBJ2-5; the match to TRBD1 covers 7 bases. Germline lookup yields CDR1 SGHRS and CDR2 YFSETQ. CDR3 length equals 15 residues. V trimming: 4 bases; J trimming: 2 bases; junction bases outside the gene matches: 8. As DNA, the CDR3 is TGCGCCAGCAGCCAACAGGGACAGACTCAAGAGACCCAGTACTTC. Protein sequence: CASSQQGQTQETQYF.

This rearrangement joins TRBV5-4 to TRBJ2-5; 13 nucleotides agree with TRBD2. Germline CDR1 SGHNT, CDR2 YYREEE (reference sequence). With V trimmed by 4 bases and J by 3 bases, 6 bases remained unmatched. The CDR3 totals 16 residues. The CDR3 nucleotides are TGTGCCAGCAGCCCCGGACTAGCGGGGGCCGAAGAGACCCAGTACTTC. This gives the protein CASSPGLAGAEETQYF.

In this sample, this clone turned up once. This chain links TRBV5-4 with TRBJ1-1; D possibly corresponds to TRBD1 (6 bases). The CDR3 sequence is 15 residues long. CDR1 is SGHNT and CDR2 is YYREEE in the germline V gene (reference sequence). Trimming removed 6 bases from V and 5 bases from J, with 20 bases in between. This CDR3 is CASTRQAGSRTEAFF. CDR3 nucleotide sequence: TGTGCCAGCACCCGACAGGCAGGGTCGAGGACTGAAGCTTTCTTT.

The chain employs TRBV29-1 and TRBJ2-7, with D perhaps matching TRBD1 (5 bases). From germline, CDR1 is SQVTM and CDR2 ANQGSEA. Trimming left V 6 bases short and J 5 bases short, with 8 bases between. CDR3 size: 10 residues. The CDR3 loop reads CSVQEDEQYF. The CDR3 nucleotides read TGCAGCGTACAGGAAGACGAGCAGTACTTC.

The rearrangement joins TRBV30 to TRBJ1-1; 7 bases map to TRBD1. The CDR3 extends over 17 amino acids. J gave up 1 base and V 0 bases, and 11 bases lay outside the gene matches. Germline loops: CDR1 GTSNPN, CDR2 SVGIG (reference sequence). The CDR3 DNA reads as TGTGCCTGGAGTGTATTCGGGGGACAGCCAAAGAACACTGAAGCTTTCTTT. Translating gives CAWSVFGGQPKNTEAFF.

The chain carries TRBV29-1 and TRBJ1-2, with 8 bases lining up with TRBD1. Germline V gene sequence: CDR1 SQVTM, CDR2 ANQGSEA. The CDR3 has 13 residues. J lost 6 bases, V lost 6 bases, and 9 bases had no gene match. The CDR3: CSVGRQGINGYTF. For the CDR3, the DNA is TGCAGCGTAGGTCGACAGGGGATAAATGGCTACACCTTC.

This rearrangement joins TRBV10-1 to TRBJ2-7, with TRBD2 identical over 7 bases. Germline lookup yields CDR1 WNHNN and CDR2 SYGVQD (reference sequence). V was pared by 3 bases and J by 1 base, with 6 bases of the junction left unmatched. CDR3 length equals 15 residues. The CDR3 region is CASSDVREGSYEQYF. The CDR3 bases are TGCGCCAGCAGTGATGTGAGGGAGGGGTCCTACGAGCAGTACTTC.